This is a list of T cell receptor beta chains from one sample in a study of blood T cell repertoires in COVID-19. Produced via immunoSEQ multiplex PCR; TCRdb's table is partial and in-frame only. The data contain around 150,000 clones, approximately 88% of them singletons. The sample consisted of PBMCs or T cells enriched from blood (not recorded which). The source of these receptors is an older woman who had recovered from COVID-19. The conserved cysteine and the conserved F or W are not part of the CDR3 here. Where a row states a size, it is once, few, many or the class of an expanded clone; other rows omit it.

cdr3_length: 12; j_call: TRBJ2-7; clone_size: .; v_call: TRBV5-5; cdr3_aa: ASSFGQGLYEQY
cdr3_length: 14; j_call: TRBJ2-5; clone_size: .; v_call: TRBV3-1/TRBV3-2; cdr3_aa: ASSQGLAGNQETQY
cdr3_length: 12; j_call: TRBJ1-2; clone_size: .; v_call: TRBV27; cdr3_aa: ASSSRTGNYGYT
cdr3_length: 17; j_call: TRBJ1-3; clone_size: .; v_call: TRBV20-1; cdr3_aa: SASLAPPRRLASGNTIY
cdr3_length: 11; j_call: TRBJ2-2; clone_size: .; v_call: TRBV2; cdr3_aa: ASRGLMAGELF
cdr3_length: 12; j_call: TRBJ2-7; clone_size: .; v_call: TRBV28; cdr3_aa: ASRSHSGAYEQY
cdr3_length: 11; j_call: TRBJ1-2; clone_size: .; v_call: TRBV18; cdr3_aa: ASSPSDTRGYT
cdr3_length: 13; j_call: TRBJ1-1; clone_size: .; v_call: TRBV18; cdr3_aa: ASSPPQSERKWAF
cdr3_length: 12; j_call: TRBJ1-6; clone_size: .; v_call: TRBV27; cdr3_aa: ASSPGTAGYPLH
cdr3_length: 11; j_call: TRBJ1-2; clone_size: .; v_call: TRBV6-1; cdr3_aa: ASSEDRNNGYT
cdr3_length: 16; j_call: TRBJ2-2; clone_size: .; v_call: TRBV5-1; cdr3_aa: ASSLAYLASGMAGELF
cdr3_length: 11; j_call: TRBJ2-7; clone_size: .; v_call: TRBV12-3/TRBV12-4; cdr3_aa: ASSRGQNGEQY
cdr3_length: 11; j_call: TRBJ1-2; clone_size: .; v_call: TRBV3-1/TRBV3-2; cdr3_aa: ASSQYRGSSYT
cdr3_length: 10; j_call: TRBJ2-2; clone_size: once; v_call: TRBV7-3; cdr3_aa: ASSLNTGELF
cdr3_length: 13; j_call: TRBJ1-2; clone_size: .; v_call: TRBV6-6; cdr3_aa: ASSFSDRLSYGYT
cdr3_length: 10; j_call: TRBJ2-2; clone_size: .; v_call: TRBV30; cdr3_aa: AWGTSLKELF
cdr3_length: 14; j_call: TRBJ2-7; clone_size: .; v_call: TRBV4-2; cdr3_aa: ASSQDTSGGSYEQY
cdr3_length: 13; j_call: TRBJ1-2; clone_size: .; v_call: TRBV7-6; cdr3_aa: ASSFTDTGVDGYT
cdr3_length: 9; j_call: TRBJ1-2; clone_size: .; v_call: TRBV29-1; cdr3_aa: SADQGGGYT
cdr3_length: 12; j_call: TRBJ1-1; clone_size: .; v_call: TRBV19; cdr3_aa: ASSILGQNTEAF
cdr3_length: 12; j_call: TRBJ2-3; clone_size: few; v_call: TRBV18; cdr3_aa: ASSPGQPTSTQY
cdr3_length: 14; j_call: TRBJ1-5; clone_size: few; v_call: TRBV30; cdr3_aa: AWSATDIRFNQPQH
cdr3_length: 11; j_call: TRBJ1-1; clone_size: .; v_call: TRBV2; cdr3_aa: ASGDRGLAEAF
cdr3_length: 14; j_call: TRBJ2-3; clone_size: .; v_call: TRBV30; cdr3_aa: AWRAPSGISTDTQY
cdr3_length: 13; j_call: TRBJ1-2; clone_size: .; v_call: TRBV7-2; cdr3_aa: ASSLAGTGGYGYT
cdr3_length: 12; j_call: TRBJ1-6; clone_size: .; v_call: TRBV5-1; cdr3_aa: ASRPGQGFSPLH
cdr3_length: 11; j_call: TRBJ1-2; clone_size: .; v_call: TRBV29-1; cdr3_aa: SVRQVQEVGYT
cdr3_length: 12; j_call: TRBJ2-3; clone_size: .; v_call: TRBV5-5; cdr3_aa: ASSSLARTDTQY
cdr3_length: 11; j_call: TRBJ2-1; clone_size: .; v_call: TRBV11-2; cdr3_aa: ASSLGWDTEQF
cdr3_length: 11; j_call: TRBJ1-6; clone_size: .; v_call: TRBV19; cdr3_aa: ASRRTLDSPLH
cdr3_length: 11; j_call: TRBJ1-2; clone_size: .; v_call: TRBV2; cdr3_aa: ACQREVNYGYT
cdr3_length: 10; j_call: TRBJ2-5; clone_size: .; v_call: TRBV2; cdr3_aa: ASKEYQETQY
cdr3_length: 14; j_call: TRBJ2-1; clone_size: .; v_call: TRBV9; cdr3_aa: ASSDNRGDGMDEQF
cdr3_length: 14; j_call: TRBJ1-6; clone_size: .; v_call: TRBV4-1; cdr3_aa: ASSQGPRTANSPLH
cdr3_length: 13; j_call: TRBJ2-1; clone_size: once; v_call: TRBV20-1; cdr3_aa: SASSSGISYNEQF
cdr3_length: 9; j_call: TRBJ1-1; clone_size: .; v_call: TRBV20-1; cdr3_aa: SAQTATEAF
cdr3_length: 13; j_call: TRBJ1-6; clone_size: few; v_call: TRBV18; cdr3_aa: ASSPGETGGSPLH
cdr3_length: 14; j_call: TRBJ1-6; clone_size: .; v_call: TRBV5-4; cdr3_aa: ASSLVSGTYNSPLH
cdr3_length: 12; j_call: TRBJ1-2; clone_size: .; v_call: TRBV5-4; cdr3_aa: ASRGDTGLYGYT
cdr3_length: 13; j_call: TRBJ2-7; clone_size: few; v_call: TRBV4-2; cdr3_aa: ASSQELAGNYEQY
cdr3_length: 16; j_call: TRBJ2-7; clone_size: .; v_call: TRBV5-1; cdr3_aa: ASSSGLAGTSDSYEQY
cdr3_length: 11; j_call: TRBJ1-5; clone_size: .; v_call: TRBV12-3/TRBV12-4; cdr3_aa: ASSQDRPQPQH
cdr3_length: 13; j_call: TRBJ2-7; clone_size: once; v_call: TRBV5-3; cdr3_aa: ARSLFSGEAYEQY
cdr3_length: 14; j_call: TRBJ2-1; clone_size: many; v_call: TRBV27; cdr3_aa: ASTSQASGRLHEQF
cdr3_length: 11; j_call: TRBJ1-1; clone_size: .; v_call: TRBV2; cdr3_aa: ASSDSGQAEAF
cdr3_length: 15; j_call: TRBJ1-3; clone_size: .; v_call: TRBV5-1; cdr3_aa: ASSLETSQASGNTIY
cdr3_length: 13; j_call: TRBJ1-5; clone_size: .; v_call: TRBV28; cdr3_aa: ASSFVANRAQPQH
cdr3_length: 11; j_call: TRBJ1-1; clone_size: .; v_call: TRBV3-1/TRBV3-2; cdr3_aa: ASSDGGYTEAF
cdr3_length: 11; j_call: TRBJ1-1; clone_size: .; v_call: TRBV7-3; cdr3_aa: ASSFTANTEAF
cdr3_length: 12; j_call: TRBJ1-1; clone_size: once; v_call: TRBV7-3; cdr3_aa: ASSSGQGVTEAF
cdr3_length: 16; j_call: TRBJ1-6; clone_size: .; v_call: TRBV6-1; cdr3_aa: ASSEALGGQGGASPLH
cdr3_length: 12; j_call: TRBJ1-2; clone_size: few; v_call: TRBV2; cdr3_aa: ASSADQGAGGYT
cdr3_length: 13; j_call: TRBJ1-5; clone_size: .; v_call: TRBV2; cdr3_aa: ASSEAWTGGQPQH
cdr3_length: 12; j_call: TRBJ2-7; clone_size: once; v_call: TRBV9; cdr3_aa: ASSVTASSYEQY
cdr3_length: 11; j_call: TRBJ2-3; clone_size: once; v_call: TRBV12-3/TRBV12-4; cdr3_aa: ASRPSGLDTQY
cdr3_length: 15; j_call: TRBJ2-3; clone_size: few; v_call: TRBV9; cdr3_aa: ASSVDPTGALRNTQY
cdr3_length: 13; j_call: TRBJ1-1; clone_size: few; v_call: TRBV10-1; cdr3_aa: ASSELTGANTEAF
cdr3_length: 14; j_call: TRBJ1-6; clone_size: .; v_call: TRBV2; cdr3_aa: ASSGQGALNNSPLH
cdr3_length: 12; j_call: TRBJ2-1; clone_size: .; v_call: TRBV27; cdr3_aa: ASSLIGGKNEQF
cdr3_length: 13; j_call: TRBJ1-1; clone_size: .; v_call: TRBV28; cdr3_aa: ASSGGTGRLSEAF